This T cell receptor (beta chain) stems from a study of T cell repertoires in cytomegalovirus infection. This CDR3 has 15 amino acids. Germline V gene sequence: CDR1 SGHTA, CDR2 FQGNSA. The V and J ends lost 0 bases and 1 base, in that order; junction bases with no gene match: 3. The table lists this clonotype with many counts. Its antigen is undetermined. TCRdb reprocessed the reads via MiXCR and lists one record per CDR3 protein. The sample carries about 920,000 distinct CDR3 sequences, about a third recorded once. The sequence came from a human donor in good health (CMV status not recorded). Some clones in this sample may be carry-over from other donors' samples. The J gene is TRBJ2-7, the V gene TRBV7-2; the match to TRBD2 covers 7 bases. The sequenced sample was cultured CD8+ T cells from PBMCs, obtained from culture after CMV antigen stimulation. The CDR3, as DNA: TGTGCCAGCAGCTTAGCGGGGGGGACGTCCTACGAGCAGTACTTC. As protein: CASSLAGGTSYEQYF.